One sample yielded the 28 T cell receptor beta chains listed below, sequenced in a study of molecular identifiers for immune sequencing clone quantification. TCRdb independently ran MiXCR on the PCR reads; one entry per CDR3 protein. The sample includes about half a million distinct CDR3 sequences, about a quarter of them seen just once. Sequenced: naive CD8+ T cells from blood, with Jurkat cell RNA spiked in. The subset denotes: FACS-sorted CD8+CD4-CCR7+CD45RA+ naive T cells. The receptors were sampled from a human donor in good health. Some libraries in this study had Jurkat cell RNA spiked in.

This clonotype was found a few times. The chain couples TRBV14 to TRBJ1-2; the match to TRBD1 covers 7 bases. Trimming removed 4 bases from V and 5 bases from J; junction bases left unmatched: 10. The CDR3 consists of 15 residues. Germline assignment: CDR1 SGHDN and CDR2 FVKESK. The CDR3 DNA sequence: TGTGCCAGCAGCCCTTGGACAGGTTCTCTTTATGGCTACACCTTC. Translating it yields CASSPWTGSLYGYTF. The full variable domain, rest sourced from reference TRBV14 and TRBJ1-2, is EAGVTQFPSHSVIEKGQTVTLRCDPISGHDNLYWYRRVMGKEIKFLLHFVKESKQDESGMPNNRFLAERTGGTYSTLKVQPAELEDSGVYFCASSPWTGSLYGYTFGSGTRLTVV.

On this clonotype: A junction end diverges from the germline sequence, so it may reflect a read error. As DNA, the CDR3 is TGTGCCAGCAGCTTAGCACAGGGGGTAACTAATGAAAAACCGTTTTTT. Its translation is CASSLAQGVTNEKPFF. This chain uses TRBV7-9 with TRBJ1-4, with 8 nucleotides matching TRBD1. CDR3 size: 16 residues. Germline V gene data show CDR1 as SEHNR and CDR2 as FQNEAQ (reference sequence).

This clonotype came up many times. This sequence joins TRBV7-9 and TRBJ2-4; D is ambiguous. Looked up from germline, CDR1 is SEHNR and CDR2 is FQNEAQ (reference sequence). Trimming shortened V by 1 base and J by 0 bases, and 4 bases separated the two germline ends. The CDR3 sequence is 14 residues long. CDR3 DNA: TGTGCCAGCAGCTTAGTAGAAGCCAAAAACATTCAGTACTTC. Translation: CASSLVEAKNIQYF.

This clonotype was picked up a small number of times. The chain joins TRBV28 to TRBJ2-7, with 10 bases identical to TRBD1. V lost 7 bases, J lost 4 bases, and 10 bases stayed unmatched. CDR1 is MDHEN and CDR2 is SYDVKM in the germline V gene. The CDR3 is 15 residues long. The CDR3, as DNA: TGTGCCAGCACCGTGAAAAGGACAGGGGGGTACGAGCAGTACTTC. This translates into CASTVKRTGGYEQYF. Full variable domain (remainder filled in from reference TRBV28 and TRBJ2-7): DVKVTQSSRYLVKRTGEKVFLECVQDMDHENMFWYRQDPGLGLRLIYFSYDVKMKEKGDIPEGYSVSREKKERFSLILESASTNQTSMYLCASTVKRTGGYEQYFGPGTRLTVT.

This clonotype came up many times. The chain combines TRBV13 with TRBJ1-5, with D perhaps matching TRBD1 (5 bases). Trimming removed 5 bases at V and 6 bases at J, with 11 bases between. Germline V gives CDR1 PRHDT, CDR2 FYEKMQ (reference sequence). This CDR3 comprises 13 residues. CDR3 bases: TGTGCCAGCAGCCAAGCAACAGGTCAGCCCCAGCATTTT. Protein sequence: CASSQATGQPQHF.

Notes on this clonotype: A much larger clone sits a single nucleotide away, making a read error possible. The CDR3 reads CASLKGGQGGKETQYF. CDR3 nucleotides: TGTGCCAGCCTAAAGGGGGGACAGGGGGGTAAAGAGACCCAGTACTTC. This chain joins TRBV28 and TRBJ2-5; TRBD1 aligns across 11 bases. The CDR3 loop spans 16 amino acids. With 8 bases clipped from V and 3 bases from J, the junction kept 11 bases outside the gene matches. The germline V gene encodes CDR1 MDHEN and CDR2 SYDVKM.

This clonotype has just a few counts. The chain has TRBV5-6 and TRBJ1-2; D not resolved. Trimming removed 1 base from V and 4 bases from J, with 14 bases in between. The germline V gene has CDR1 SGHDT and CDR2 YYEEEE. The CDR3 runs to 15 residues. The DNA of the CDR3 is TGTGCCAGCAGCTTGAGTTGGACCGAGAGCTATGGCTACACCTTC. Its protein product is CASSLSWTESYGYTF.

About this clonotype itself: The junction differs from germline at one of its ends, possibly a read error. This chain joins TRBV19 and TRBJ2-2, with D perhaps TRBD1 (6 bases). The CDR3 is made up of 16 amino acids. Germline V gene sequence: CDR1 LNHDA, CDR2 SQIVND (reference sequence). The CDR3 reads CASSAQPQGYTGELSF. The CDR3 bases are TGTGCCAGTAGTGCCCAACCACAGGGCTACACCGGGGAGCTGTCTTTT.

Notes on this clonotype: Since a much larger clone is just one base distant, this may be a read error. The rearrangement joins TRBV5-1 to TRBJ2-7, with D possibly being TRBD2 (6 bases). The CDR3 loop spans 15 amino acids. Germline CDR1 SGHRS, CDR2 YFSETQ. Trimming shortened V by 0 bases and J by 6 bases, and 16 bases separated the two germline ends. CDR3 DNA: TGCGCCAGCAGCTTGGTTGGCGGGAACTACTCCGAGCAGTACTTC. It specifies CASSLVGGNYSEQYF. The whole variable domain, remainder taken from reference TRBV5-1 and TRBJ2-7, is KAGVTQTPRYLIKTRGQQVTLSCSPISGHRSVSWYQQTPGQGLQFLFEYFSETQRNKGNFPGRFSGRQFSNSRSEMNVSTLELGDSALYLCASSLVGGNYSEQYFGPGTRLTVT.

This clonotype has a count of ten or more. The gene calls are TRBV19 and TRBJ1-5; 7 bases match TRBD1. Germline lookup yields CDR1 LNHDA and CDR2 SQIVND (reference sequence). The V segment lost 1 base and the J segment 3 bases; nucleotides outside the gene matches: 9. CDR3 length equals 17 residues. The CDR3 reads CASSIGQGVPHNQPQHF. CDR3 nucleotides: TGTGCCAGTAGTATAGGACAGGGTGTGCCCCACAATCAGCCCCAGCATTTT.

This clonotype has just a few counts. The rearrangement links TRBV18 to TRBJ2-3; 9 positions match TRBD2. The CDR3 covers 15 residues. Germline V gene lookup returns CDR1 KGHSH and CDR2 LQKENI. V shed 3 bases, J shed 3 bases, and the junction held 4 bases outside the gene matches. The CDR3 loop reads CASSPERGATDTQYF. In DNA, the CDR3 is TGTGCCAGCTCACCCGAGCGGGGGGCGACAGATACGCAGTATTTT.

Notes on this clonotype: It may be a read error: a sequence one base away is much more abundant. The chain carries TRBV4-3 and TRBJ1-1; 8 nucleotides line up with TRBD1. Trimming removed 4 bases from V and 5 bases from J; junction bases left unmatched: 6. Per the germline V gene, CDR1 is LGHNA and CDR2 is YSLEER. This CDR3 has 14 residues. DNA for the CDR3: TGCGCCAGCAGCCGACCCGGGACAGGAACTGAAGCTTTCTTT. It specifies CASSRPGTGTEAFF.

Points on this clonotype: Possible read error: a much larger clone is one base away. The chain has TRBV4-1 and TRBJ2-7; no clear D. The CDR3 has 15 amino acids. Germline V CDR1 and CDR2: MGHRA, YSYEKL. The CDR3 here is CASSQEVRITYEQHF. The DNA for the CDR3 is TGCGCCAGCAGCCAAGAAGTCAGGATAACCTACGAGCAGCACTTC.

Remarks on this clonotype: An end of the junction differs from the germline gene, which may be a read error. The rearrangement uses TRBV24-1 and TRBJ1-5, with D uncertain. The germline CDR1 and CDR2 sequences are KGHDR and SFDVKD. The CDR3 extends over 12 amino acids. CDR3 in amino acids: CASSDPGEPQHF. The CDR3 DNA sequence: TGTGCCTCCAGTGATCCCGGGGAGCCCCAGCATTTT.

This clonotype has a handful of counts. The CDR3 spells CAIQRGTGELFF. The CDR3 region has the DNA TGTGCCATACAACGGGGCACCGGGGAGCTGTTTTTT. J is TRBJ2-2 and V is TRBV7-6; weak D call: TRBD2 (5 bases). Trimming removed 10 bases at V and 4 bases at J, with 10 bases between. The germline V gene encodes CDR1 SGHVS and CDR2 FNYEAQ. CDR3 length: 12 residues.

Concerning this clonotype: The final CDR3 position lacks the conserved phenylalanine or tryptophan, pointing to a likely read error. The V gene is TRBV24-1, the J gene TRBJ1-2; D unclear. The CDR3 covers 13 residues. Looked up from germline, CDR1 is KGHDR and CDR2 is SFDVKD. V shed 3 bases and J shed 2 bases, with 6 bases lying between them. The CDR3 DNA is TGTGCCACCAGTGATACCGGAAACTATGGCTACACCCTC. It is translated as CATSDTGNYGYTL.

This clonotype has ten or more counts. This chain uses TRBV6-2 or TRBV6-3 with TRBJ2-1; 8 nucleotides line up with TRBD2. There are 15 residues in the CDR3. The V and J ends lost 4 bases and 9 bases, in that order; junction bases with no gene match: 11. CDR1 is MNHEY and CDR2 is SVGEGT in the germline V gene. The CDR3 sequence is CASSFGLSGMGEQFF. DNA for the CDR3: TGTGCCAGCAGTTTCGGTCTTAGCGGGATGGGTGAGCAGTTCTTC.

CDR3 region: CASSWAGVPYEQYF. The CDR3 DNA sequence: TGTGCCAGCAGTTGGGCAGGGGTCCCCTACGAGCAGTACTTC. The chain recombines TRBV27 with TRBJ2-7, with D possibly being TRBD1 (6 bases). CDR1 and CDR2 (germline): MNHEY, SMNVEV (reference sequence). The V gene lost 4 bases and the J gene lost 2 bases, with 12 bases spanning the gap. The CDR3 is 14 residues long.

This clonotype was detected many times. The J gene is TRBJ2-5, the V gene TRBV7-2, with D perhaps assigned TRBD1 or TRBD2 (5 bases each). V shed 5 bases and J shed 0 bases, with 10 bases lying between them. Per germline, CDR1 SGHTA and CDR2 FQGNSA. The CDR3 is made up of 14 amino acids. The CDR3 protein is CASSRGANQETQYF. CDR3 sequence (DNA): TGTGCCAGCAGCAGGGGAGCGAACCAAGAGACCCAGTACTTC.

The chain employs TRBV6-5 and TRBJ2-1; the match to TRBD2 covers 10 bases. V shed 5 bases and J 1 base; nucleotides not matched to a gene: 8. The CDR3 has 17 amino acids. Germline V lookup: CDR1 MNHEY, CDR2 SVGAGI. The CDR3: CASSTRLAGESYNEQFF. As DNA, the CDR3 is TGTGCCAGCAGTACCCGTCTAGCGGGGGAGTCCTACAATGAGCAGTTCTTC.

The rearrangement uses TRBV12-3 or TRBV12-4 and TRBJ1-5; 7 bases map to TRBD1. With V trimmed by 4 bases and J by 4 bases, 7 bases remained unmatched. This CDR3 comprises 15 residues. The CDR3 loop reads CASSSGTAGNQPQHF. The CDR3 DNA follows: TGTGCCAGCAGTTCTGGGACAGCGGGTAATCAGCCCCAGCATTTT.

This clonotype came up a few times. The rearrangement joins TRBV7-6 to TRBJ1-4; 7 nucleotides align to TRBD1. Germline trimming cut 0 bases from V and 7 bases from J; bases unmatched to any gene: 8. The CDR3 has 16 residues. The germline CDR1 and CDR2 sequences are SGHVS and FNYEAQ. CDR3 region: CASSLAFTRTGEKLFF. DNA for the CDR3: TGTGCCAGCAGCTTAGCGTTTACGAGGACAGGTGAAAAACTGTTTTTT.

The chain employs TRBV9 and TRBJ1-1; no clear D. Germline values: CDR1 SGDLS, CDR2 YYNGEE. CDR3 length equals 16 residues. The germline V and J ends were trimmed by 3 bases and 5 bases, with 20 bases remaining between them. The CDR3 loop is CASSGLSGGLGTEAFF. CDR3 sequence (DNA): TGTGCCAGCAGCGGACTGTCAGGAGGGTTGGGTACTGAAGCTTTCTTT.

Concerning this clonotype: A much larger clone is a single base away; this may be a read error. CDR3 DNA sequence: TGTGCCAGCAGCTACGGGACTGCCGTCAATGAGCAGTTCTTC. Protein: CASSYGTAVNEQFF. The chain recombines TRBV5-6 with TRBJ2-1; possibly TRBD2 for D (6 bases). V lost 3 bases, J lost 6 bases, and 13 bases lay in between. This CDR3 is built from 14 residues. CDR1 SGHDT and CDR2 YYEEEE come from the germline V gene.

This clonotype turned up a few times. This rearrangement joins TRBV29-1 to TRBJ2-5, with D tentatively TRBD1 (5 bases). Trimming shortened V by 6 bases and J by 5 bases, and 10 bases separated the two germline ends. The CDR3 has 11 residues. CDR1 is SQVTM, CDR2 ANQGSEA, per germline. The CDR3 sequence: CSVQGTETQYF. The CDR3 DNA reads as TGCAGCGTCCAGGGTACGGAGACCCAGTACTTC.

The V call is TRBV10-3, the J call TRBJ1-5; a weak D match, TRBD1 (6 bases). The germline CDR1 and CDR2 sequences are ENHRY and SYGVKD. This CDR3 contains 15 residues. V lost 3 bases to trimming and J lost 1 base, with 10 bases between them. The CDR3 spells CAISDPDRSNQPQHF. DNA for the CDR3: TGTGCCATCAGTGACCCGGACAGAAGCAATCAGCCCCAGCATTTT.

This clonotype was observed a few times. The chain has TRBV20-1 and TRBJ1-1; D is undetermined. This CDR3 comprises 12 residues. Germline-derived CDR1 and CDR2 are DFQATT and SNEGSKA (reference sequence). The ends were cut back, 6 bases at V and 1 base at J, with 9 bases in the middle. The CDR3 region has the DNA TGCAGTGCCCCCCGGACGAACACTGAAGCTTTCTTT. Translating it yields CSAPRTNTEAFF.

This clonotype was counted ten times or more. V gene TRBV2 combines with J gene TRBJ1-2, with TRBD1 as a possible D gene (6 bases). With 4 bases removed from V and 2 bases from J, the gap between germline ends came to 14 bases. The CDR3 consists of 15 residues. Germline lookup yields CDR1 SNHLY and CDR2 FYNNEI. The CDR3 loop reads CASSVGGSGNYGYTF. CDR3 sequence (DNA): TGTGCCAGCAGTGTTGGGGGCAGCGGAAACTATGGCTACACCTTC.